This is a list of T cell receptor beta chains from one sample in a study of primary melanoma T cells and metastatic recurrence. Only in-frame clones appear in the TCRdb table, and some are missing; sequencing was by immunoSEQ multiplex PCR. Found here are approximately 300 clones, over 75% of them singletons; the top ten hold almost 9%. Sequencing used melanoma tumor tissue. These receptor sequences come from a human donor with melanoma. Each CDR3 is given with its conserved first and last residue. Fields, in order: CDR3 protein, CDR3 DNA, D gene, clone size, V gene, J gene. A D gene is named only where the DNA matches it firmly. Size tells how often a clone was seen (once, few, many) or the class of an expanded clone, and some rows leave it out.

CDR3 protein: CASSQSMAEEPYEQYF
CDR3 DNA: TGCGCCAGCAGCCAAAGTATGGCGGAGGAACCCTACGAGCAGTACTTC
D gene: NA
clone size: NA
V gene: TRBV4-1
J gene: TRBJ2-7

CDR3 protein: CASSYSGQGNNEQFF
CDR3 DNA: TGTGCCAGCAGTTACAGCGGACAGGGGAACAATGAGCAGTTCTTC
D gene: TRBD1
clone size: NA
V gene: TRBV6-8
J gene: TRBJ2-1

CDR3 protein: CASSYSGNGEAFF
CDR3 DNA: TGTGCCAGCAGTTACTCAGGGAACGGTGAAGCTTTCTTT
D gene: NA
clone size: NA
V gene: TRBV6-8
J gene: TRBJ1-1

CDR3 protein: CASSLDLAGPHYGYTF
CDR3 DNA: TGTGCCAGCAGCTTAGATCTGGCAGGGCCACACTATGGCTACACCTTC
D gene: NA
clone size: NA
V gene: TRBV7-6
J gene: TRBJ1-2

CDR3 protein: CASSQQHFSGNTIYF
CDR3 DNA: TGTGCCAGCAGCCAACAGCACTTCTCTGGAAACACCATATATTTT
D gene: NA
clone size: NA
V gene: TRBV11-3
J gene: TRBJ1-3

CDR3 protein: CAWGQGQSKETQYF
CDR3 DNA: TGTGCCTGGGGACAGGGACAGTCCAAAGAGACCCAGTACTTC
D gene: TRBD1
clone size: NA
V gene: TRBV30
J gene: TRBJ2-5

CDR3 protein: CASSHTGLAETQYF
CDR3 DNA: TGTGCCAGCAGCCATACGGGACTAGCGGAGACCCAGTACTTC
D gene: TRBD2
clone size: NA
V gene: TRBV11-3
J gene: TRBJ2-5

CDR3 protein: CASSPGGVNTEAFF
CDR3 DNA: TGTGCCAGCAGTCCAGGGGGAGTGAACACTGAAGCTTTCTTT
D gene: TRBD1
clone size: NA
V gene: TRBV6-8
J gene: TRBJ1-1

CDR3 protein: CASSERQQETQYF
CDR3 DNA: TGCGCCAGCAGTGAGCGGCAGCAAGAGACCCAGTACTTC
D gene: NA
clone size: NA
V gene: TRBV10-2
J gene: TRBJ2-5

CDR3 protein: CATSRERDGRGGPANTGELFF
CDR3 DNA: TGTGCCACCAGCAGAGAAAGAGATGGGCGGGGGGGCCCCGCGAACACCGGGGAGCTGTTTTTT
D gene: TRBD2
clone size: NA
V gene: TRBV15
J gene: TRBJ2-2

CDR3 protein: CASSMATYNYGYTF
CDR3 DNA: TGTGCCAGTAGTATGGCCACCTATAACTATGGCTACACCTTC
D gene: NA
clone size: NA
V gene: TRBV19
J gene: TRBJ1-2

CDR3 protein: CASSIRQVISYNEQFF
CDR3 DNA: TGTGCCAGCAGCATTAGGCAGGTCATCTCCTACAATGAGCAGTTCTTC
D gene: NA
clone size: NA
V gene: TRBV11-3
J gene: TRBJ2-1

CDR3 protein: CASQTTGTGFYNEQFF
CDR3 DNA: TGTGCCAGCCAAACAACCGGGACAGGCTTCTACAATGAGCAGTTCTTC
D gene: TRBD1
clone size: NA
V gene: TRBV14
J gene: TRBJ2-1

CDR3 protein: CATSRDMTGGEKLFF
CDR3 DNA: TGTGCCACCAGCAGAGATATGACAGGGGGTGAAAAACTGTTTTTT
D gene: TRBD1
clone size: NA
V gene: TRBV15
J gene: TRBJ1-4

CDR3 protein: CAWGIAGNTIYF
CDR3 DNA: TGTGCCTGGGGGATAGCGGGAAACACCATATATTTT
D gene: NA
clone size: NA
V gene: TRBV30
J gene: TRBJ1-3

CDR3 protein: CSVSDSRGNYGYTF
CDR3 DNA: TGCAGCGTTTCAGACTCCAGGGGCAACTATGGCTACACCTTC
D gene: NA
clone size: NA
V gene: TRBV29-1
J gene: TRBJ1-2

CDR3 protein: CASSLRQGGYGYTF
CDR3 DNA: TGTGCCAGCAGCTTAAGGCAGGGGGGATATGGCTACACCTTC
D gene: TRBD1
clone size: NA
V gene: TRBV11-3
J gene: TRBJ1-2

CDR3 protein: CASSYSGNSGNTIYF
CDR3 DNA: TGTGCCAGCAGTTACTCGGGGAATTCGGGAAACACCATATATTTT
D gene: NA
clone size: few
V gene: TRBV6-8
J gene: TRBJ1-3

CDR3 protein: CASSLGTTGELFF
CDR3 DNA: TGTGCCAGCTCGCTCGGGACTACCGGGGAGCTGTTTTTT
D gene: NA
clone size: NA
V gene: TRBV18
J gene: TRBJ2-2

CDR3 protein: CAWSRQVGGYTF
CDR3 DNA: TGTGCCTGGAGTCGACAGGTGGGTGGCTACACCTTC
D gene: NA
clone size: NA
V gene: TRBV30
J gene: TRBJ1-2

CDR3 protein: CASSWTGMNTEAFF
CDR3 DNA: TGTGCCAGCAGCTGGACAGGGATGAACACTGAAGCTTTCTTT
D gene: TRBD1
clone size: NA
V gene: TRBV7-2
J gene: TRBJ1-1

CDR3 protein: CASSYGQGAVKLFF
CDR3 DNA: TGTGCCAGCAGCTACGGACAGGGAGCAGTAAAACTGTTTTTT
D gene: TRBD1
clone size: NA
V gene: TRBV11-1
J gene: TRBJ1-4

CDR3 protein: CASSSPSGGAYEQFF
CDR3 DNA: TGTGCCAGTAGTTCACCTAGCGGGGGGGCATATGAGCAGTTCTTC
D gene: TRBD2
clone size: few
V gene: TRBV19
J gene: TRBJ2-1